This T cell receptor (beta chain) derives from a study of blood T cell repertoires in COVID-19. Study-wide context: Italy, Spain and the United States were the sources of the convalescent and acute COVID-19 samples. PBMCs, B-cell-depleted T cells, or T cells provided the cDNA or gDNA that made up the material.

With 7 bases removed from V and 9 bases from J, the gap between germline ends came to 22 bases. The CDR3 sequence is 15 residues long. Germline V gene lookup returns CDR1 LNHDA and CDR2 SQIVND (reference sequence). Original processing notes: Scientists estimated how many nucleated cells there were by amplifying reference gene primers. The table came from immunoSEQ multiplex PCR; TCRdb's copy has only in-frame clones and leaves some out. That table furnishes V, J and clone size, whereas the DNA furnished D and trimming. The sample lists more than 250,000 clones, over 70% occurring once. This TCR was recovered from a woman aged 45 to 65 with acute or convalescent COVID-19. Sequenced material: peripheral blood. The chain combines TRBV19 with TRBJ1-5; D unclear. The CDR3: CASTLRAPGRLPQHF. CDR3 sequence (DNA): TGTGCCAGTACCCTCCGGGCCCCGGGGAGGCTGCCCCAGCATTTT.